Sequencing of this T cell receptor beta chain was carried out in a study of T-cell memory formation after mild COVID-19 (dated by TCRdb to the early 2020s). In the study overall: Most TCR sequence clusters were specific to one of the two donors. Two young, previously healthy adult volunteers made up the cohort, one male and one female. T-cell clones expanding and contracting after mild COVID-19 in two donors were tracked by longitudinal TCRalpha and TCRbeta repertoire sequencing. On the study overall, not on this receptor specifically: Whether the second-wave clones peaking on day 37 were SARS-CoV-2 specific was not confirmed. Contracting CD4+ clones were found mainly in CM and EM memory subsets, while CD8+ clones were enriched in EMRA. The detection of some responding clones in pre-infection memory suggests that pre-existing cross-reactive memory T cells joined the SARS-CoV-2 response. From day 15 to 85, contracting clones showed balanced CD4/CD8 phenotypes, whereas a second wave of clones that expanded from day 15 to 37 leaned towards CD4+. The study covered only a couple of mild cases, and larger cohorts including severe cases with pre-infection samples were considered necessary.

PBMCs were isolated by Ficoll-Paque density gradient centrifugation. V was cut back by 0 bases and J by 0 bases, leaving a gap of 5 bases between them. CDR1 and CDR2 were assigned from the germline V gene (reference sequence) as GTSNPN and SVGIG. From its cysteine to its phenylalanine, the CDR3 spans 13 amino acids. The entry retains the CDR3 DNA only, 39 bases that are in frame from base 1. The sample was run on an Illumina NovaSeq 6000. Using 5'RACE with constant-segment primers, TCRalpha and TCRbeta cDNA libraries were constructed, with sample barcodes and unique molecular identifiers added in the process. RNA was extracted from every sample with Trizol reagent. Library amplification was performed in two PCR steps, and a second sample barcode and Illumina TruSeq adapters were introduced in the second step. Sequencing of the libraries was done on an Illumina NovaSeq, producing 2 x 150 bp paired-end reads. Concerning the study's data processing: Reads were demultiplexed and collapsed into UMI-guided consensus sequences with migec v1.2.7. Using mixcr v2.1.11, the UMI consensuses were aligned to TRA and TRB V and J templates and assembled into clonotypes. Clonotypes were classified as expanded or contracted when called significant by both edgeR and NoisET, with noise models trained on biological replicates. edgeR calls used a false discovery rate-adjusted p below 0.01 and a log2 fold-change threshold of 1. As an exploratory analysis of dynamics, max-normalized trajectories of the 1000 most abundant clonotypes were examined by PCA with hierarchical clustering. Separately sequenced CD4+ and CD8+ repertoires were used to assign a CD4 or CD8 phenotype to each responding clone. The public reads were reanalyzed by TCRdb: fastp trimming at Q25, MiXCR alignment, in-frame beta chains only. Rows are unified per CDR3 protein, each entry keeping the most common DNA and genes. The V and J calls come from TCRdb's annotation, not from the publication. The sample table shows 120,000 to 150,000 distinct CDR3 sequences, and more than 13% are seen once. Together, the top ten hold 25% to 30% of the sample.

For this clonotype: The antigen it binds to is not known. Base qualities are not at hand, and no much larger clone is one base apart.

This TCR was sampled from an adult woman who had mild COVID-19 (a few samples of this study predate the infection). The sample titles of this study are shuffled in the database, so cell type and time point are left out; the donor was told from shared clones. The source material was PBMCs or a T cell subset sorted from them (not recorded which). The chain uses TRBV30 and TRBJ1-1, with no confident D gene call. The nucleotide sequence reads TGTGCCTGGAGTGTGGGGATGAACACTGAAGCTTTCTTT. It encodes CAWSVGMNTEAFF.